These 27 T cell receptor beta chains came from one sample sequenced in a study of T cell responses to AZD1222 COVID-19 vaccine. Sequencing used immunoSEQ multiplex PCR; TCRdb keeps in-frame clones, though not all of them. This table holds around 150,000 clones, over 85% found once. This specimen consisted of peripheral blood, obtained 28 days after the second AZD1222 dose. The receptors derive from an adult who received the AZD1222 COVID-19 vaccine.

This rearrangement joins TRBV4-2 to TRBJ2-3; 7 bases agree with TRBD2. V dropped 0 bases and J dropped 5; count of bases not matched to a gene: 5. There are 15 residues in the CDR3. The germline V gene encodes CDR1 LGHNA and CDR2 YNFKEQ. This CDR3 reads CASSQEGPGGDTQYF. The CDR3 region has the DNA TGTGCCAGCAGCCAAGAGGGTCCGGGGGGAGATACGCAGTATTTT.

CDR3 in DNA: TGTGCCAGCATGTCCTCAGGGAACACTATGAACACTGAAGCTTTCTTT. This gives the protein CASMSSGNTMNTEAFF. This sequence joins TRBV4-2 and TRBJ1-1; tentative D call: TRBD1 (5 bases). This CDR3 has 16 residues. Trimming left V 7 bases short and J 0 bases short, with 18 bases between. Germline V gives CDR1 LGHNA, CDR2 YNFKEQ.

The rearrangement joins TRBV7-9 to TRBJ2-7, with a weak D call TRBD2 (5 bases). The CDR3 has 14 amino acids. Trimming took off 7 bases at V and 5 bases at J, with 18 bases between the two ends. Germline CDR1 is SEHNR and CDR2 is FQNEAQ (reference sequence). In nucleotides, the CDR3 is TGTGCCAGCACCTCGGGGTATAGCCCCCACGAGCAGTACTTC. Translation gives CASTSGYSPHEQYF.

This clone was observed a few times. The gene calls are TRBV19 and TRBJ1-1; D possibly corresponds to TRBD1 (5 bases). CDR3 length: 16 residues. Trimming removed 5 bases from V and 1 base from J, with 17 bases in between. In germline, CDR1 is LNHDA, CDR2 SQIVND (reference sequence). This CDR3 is CASSLRAGKENTEAFF. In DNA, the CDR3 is TGTGCCAGTAGTCTAAGGGCAGGGAAGGAGAACACTGAAGCTTTCTTT.

CDR3 DNA: TGTGCCAGCAGTGTGACAGAGACCCAAGAGACCCAGTACTTC. It codes for CASSVTETQETQYF. The V gene is TRBV2, the J gene TRBJ2-5; tentatively, D is TRBD1 (5 bases). Germline loops: CDR1 SNHLY, CDR2 FYNNEI. The ends were cut back, 4 bases at V and 1 base at J, with 10 bases in the middle. The CDR3 extends over 14 amino acids. Looking up the rest from reference TRBV2 and TRBJ2-5 gives the full variable domain: EPEVTQTPSHQVTQMGQEVILRCVPISNHLYFYWYRQILGQKVEFLVSFYNNEISEKSEIFDDQFSVERPDGSNFTLKIRSTKLEDSAMYFCASSVTETQETQYFGPGTRLLVL.

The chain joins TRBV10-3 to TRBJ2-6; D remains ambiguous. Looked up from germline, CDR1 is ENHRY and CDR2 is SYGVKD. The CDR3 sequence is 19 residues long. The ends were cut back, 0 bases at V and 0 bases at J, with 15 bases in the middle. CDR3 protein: CAISESILLYSSGANVLTF. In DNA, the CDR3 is TGTGCCATCAGTGAGTCGATCTTACTTTACTCCTCTGGGGCCAACGTCCTGACTTTC.

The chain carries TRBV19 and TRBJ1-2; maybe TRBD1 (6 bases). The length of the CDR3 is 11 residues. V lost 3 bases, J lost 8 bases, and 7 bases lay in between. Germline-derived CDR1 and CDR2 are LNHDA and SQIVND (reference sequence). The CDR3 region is CASSIRGGYTF. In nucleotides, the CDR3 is TGTGCCAGTAGTATCAGGGGAGGCTACACCTTC.

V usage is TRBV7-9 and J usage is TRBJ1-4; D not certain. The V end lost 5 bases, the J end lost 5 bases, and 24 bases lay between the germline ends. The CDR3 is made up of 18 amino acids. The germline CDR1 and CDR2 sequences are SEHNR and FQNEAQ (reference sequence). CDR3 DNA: TGTGCCAGCAGCCCGGGCCGAGGGTCTCTCGATACCAATGAAAAACTGTTTTTT. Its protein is CASSPGRGSLDTNEKLFF.

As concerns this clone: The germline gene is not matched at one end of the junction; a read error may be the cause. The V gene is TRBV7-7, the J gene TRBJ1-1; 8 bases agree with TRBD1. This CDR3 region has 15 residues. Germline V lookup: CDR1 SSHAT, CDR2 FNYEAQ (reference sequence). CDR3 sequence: CASSPAGTGLSEAFF. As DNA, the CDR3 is TGTGCTAGCAGCCCCGCCGGGACAGGCCTCAGTGAAGCTTTCTTT.

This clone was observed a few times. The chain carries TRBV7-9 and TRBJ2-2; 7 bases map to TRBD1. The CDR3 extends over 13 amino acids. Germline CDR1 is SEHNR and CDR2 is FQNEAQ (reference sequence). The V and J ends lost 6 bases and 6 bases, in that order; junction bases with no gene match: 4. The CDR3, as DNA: TGTGCCAGCAGTGAAACAGGGGCCGGGGAGCTGTTTTTT. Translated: CASSETGAGELFF. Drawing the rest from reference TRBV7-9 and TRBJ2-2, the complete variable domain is DTGVSQNPRHKITKRGQNVTFRCDPISEHNRLYWYRQTLGQGPEFLTYFQNEAQLEKSRLLSDRFSAERPKGSFSTLEIQRTEQGDSAMYLCASSETGAGELFFGEGSRLTVL.

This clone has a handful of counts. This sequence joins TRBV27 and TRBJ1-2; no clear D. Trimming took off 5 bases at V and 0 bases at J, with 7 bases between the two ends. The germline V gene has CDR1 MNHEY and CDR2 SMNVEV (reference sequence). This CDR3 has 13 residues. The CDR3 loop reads CASSRQANYGYTF. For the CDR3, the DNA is TGTGCCAGCAGTCGGCAGGCTAACTATGGCTACACCTTC.

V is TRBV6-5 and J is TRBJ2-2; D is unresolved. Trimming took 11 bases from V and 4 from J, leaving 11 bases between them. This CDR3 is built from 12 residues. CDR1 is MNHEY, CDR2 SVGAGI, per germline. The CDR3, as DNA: TGTGCCGCGGTGATTCGCACCGGGGAGCTGTTTTTT. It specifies CAAVIRTGELFF.

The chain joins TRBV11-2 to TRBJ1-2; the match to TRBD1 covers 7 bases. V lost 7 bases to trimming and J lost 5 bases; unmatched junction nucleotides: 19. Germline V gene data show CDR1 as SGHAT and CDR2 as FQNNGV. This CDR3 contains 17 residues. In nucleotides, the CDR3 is TGTGCCAGCATGGGCGAAGATTTGGGCAGGGGGGAGTATGGCTACACCTTC. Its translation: CASMGEDLGRGEYGYTF. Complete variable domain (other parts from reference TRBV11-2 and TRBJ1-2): EAGVAQSPRYKIIEKRQSVAFWCNPISGHATLYWYQQILGQGPKLLIQFQNNGVVDDSQLPKDRFSAERLKGVDSTLKIQPAKLEDSAVYLCASMGEDLGRGEYGYTFGSGTRLTVV.

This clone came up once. The DNA of the CDR3 is TGTGCCATCAGACCGACAGGGCCAACCGGGGAGCTGTTTTTT. This translates into CAIRPTGPTGELFF. The chain is built from TRBV10-3 and TRBJ2-2, with 7 bases that match TRBD1. Germline V CDR1 and CDR2: ENHRY, SYGVKD. The CDR3 extends over 14 amino acids. V gave up 6 bases and J gave up 5 bases; unmatched junction bases: 6.

CDR3 sequence reads: CASSLSSGGVYEQYF. In DNA form, the CDR3 reads TGTGCCAGCAGTTTATCGTCGGGGGGGGTCTACGAGCAGTACTTC. The rearrangement joins TRBV27 to TRBJ2-7; 8 positions match TRBD2. V shed 0 bases, J shed 3 bases, and the junction held 4 bases outside the gene matches. The length of the CDR3 is 15 residues. Germline V gene data show CDR1 as MNHEY and CDR2 as SMNVEV (reference sequence).

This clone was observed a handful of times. The CDR3, as DNA: TGCGCCAGCAGCTCCAACCAGGGGGGGGGAGAGACCCAGTACTTC. Translated: CASSSNQGGGETQYF. V and J are TRBV5-1 and TRBJ2-5; tentatively, D is TRBD1 or TRBD2 (7 bases each). Germline CDR1 SGHRS, CDR2 YFSETQ. The CDR3 is made up of 15 amino acids. The V end lost 3 bases, the J end lost 4 bases, and 16 bases lay between the germline ends.

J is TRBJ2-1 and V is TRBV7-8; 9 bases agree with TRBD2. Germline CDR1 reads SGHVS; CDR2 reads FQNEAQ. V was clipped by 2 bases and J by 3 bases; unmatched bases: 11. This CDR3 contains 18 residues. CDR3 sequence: CASSLIPLSGGHYNEQFF. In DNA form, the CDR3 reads TGTGCCAGCAGCTTAATCCCGCTTAGCGGGGGCCACTACAATGAGCAGTTCTTC.

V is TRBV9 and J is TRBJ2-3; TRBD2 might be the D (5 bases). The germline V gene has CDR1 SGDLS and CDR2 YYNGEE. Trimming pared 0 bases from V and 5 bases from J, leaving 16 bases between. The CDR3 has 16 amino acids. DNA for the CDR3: TGTGCCAGCAGCGTAGAGGTCTCAAACCGGGGAGATACGCAGTATTTT. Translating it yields CASSVEVSNRGDTQYF.

CDR3 loop: CASSVVGGHGDTQYF. CDR3 in DNA: TGTGCCAGCAGCGTCGTCGGGGGGCACGGAGATACGCAGTATTTT. V is TRBV9 and J is TRBJ2-3; D might be TRBD2 (7 bases). With 2 bases removed from V and 5 bases from J, the gap between germline ends came to 15 bases. Germline CDR1 SGDLS, CDR2 YYNGEE. This CDR3 contains 15 residues. The full variable domain, its missing parts supplied by reference TRBV9 and TRBJ2-3, is DSGVTQTPKHLITATGQRVTLRCSPRSGDLSVYWYQQSLDQGLQFLIQYYNGEERAKGNILERFSAQQFPDLHSELNLSSLELGDSALYFCASSVVGGHGDTQYFGPGTRLTVL.

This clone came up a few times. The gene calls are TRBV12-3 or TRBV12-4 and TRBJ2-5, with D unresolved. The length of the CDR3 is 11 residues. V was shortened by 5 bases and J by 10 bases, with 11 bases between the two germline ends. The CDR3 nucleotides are TGTGCCAGCAGTCCCAGCAGAATCCAGTACTTC. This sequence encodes CASSPSRIQYF.

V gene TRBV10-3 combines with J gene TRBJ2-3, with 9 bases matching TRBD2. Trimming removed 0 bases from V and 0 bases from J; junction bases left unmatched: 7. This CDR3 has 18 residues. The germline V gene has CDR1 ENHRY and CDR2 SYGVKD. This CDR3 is CAISESRASGASTDTQYF. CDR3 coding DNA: TGTGCCATCAGTGAGTCGAGGGCTAGCGGGGCGAGCACAGATACGCAGTATTTT.

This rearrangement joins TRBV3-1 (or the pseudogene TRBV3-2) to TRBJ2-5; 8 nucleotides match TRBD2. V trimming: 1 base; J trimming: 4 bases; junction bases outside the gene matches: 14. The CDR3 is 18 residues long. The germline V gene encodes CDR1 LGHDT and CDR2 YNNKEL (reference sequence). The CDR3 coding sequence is TGTGCCAGCAGCCAAGGGGTCGGGGGGGCCGTTTTTGGAGAGACCCAGTACTTC. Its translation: CASSQGVGGAVFGETQYF.

CDR3 amino acids: CASSQRQAYSYEQYF. CDR3 coding DNA: TGTGCCAGCAGCCAACGACAGGCTTACTCCTACGAGCAGTACTTC. The genes are TRBV14 and TRBJ2-7, with a weak D call TRBD1 (6 bases). Germline CDR1 is SGHDN and CDR2 is FVKESK. Trimming cost V 2 bases and J 0 bases, with 11 bases left between them. CDR3 length: 15 amino acids.

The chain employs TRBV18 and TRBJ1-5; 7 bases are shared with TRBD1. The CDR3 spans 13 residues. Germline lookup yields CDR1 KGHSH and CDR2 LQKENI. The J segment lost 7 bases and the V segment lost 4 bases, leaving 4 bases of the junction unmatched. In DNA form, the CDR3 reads TGTGCCAGCTCACGAACAGGGGACCAGCCCCAGCATTTT. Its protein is CASSRTGDQPQHF.

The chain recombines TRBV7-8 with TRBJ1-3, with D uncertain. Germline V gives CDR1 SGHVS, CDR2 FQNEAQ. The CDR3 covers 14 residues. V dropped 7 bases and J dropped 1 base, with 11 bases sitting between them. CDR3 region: CASTQGISGNTIYF. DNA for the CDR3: TGTGCCAGCACCCAAGGGATATCTGGAAACACCATATATTTT.

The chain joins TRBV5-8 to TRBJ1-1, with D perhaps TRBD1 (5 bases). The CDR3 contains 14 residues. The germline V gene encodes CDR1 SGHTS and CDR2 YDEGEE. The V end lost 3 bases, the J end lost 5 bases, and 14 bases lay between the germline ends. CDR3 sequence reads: CASSYGAGGTEAFF. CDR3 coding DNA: TGTGCCAGCAGCTACGGTGCGGGGGGGACTGAAGCTTTCTTT.

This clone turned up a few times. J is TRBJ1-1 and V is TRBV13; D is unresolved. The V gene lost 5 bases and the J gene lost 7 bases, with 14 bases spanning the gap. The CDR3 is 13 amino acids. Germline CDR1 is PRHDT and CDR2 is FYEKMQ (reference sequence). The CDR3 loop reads CASSALNGLEAFF. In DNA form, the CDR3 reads TGTGCCAGCAGCGCCCTGAACGGGCTTGAAGCTTTCTTT.